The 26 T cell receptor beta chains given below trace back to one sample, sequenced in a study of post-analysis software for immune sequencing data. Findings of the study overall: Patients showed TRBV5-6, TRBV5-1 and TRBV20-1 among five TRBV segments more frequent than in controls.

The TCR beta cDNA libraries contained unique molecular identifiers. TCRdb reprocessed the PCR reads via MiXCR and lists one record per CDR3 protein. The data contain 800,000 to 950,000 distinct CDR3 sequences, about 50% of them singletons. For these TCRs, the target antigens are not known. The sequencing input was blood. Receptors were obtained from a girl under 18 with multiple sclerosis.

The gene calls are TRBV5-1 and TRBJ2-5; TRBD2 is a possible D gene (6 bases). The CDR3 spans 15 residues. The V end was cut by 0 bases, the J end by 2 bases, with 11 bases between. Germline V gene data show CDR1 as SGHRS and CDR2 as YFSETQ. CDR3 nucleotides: TGCGCCAGCAGCTTGGATGTGGGGACTCAAGAGACCCAGTACTTC. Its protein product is CASSLDVGTQETQYF. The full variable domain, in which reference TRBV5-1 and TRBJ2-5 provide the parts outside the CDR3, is KAGVTQTPRYLIKTRGQQVTLSCSPISGHRSVSWYQQTPGQGLQFLFEYFSETQRNKGNFPGRFSGRQFSNSRSEMNVSTLELGDSALYLCASSLDVGTQETQYFGPGTRLLVL.

The CDR3 bases are TGCAGCGTTGAGCTGGGGTTGGGACAAAAACTGTTTTTT. Its translation: CSVELGLGQKLFF. The chain couples TRBV29-1 to TRBJ1-4; tentative D call: TRBD1 (5 bases). CDR3 length equals 13 residues. Trimming stripped 3 bases from V and 9 bases from J, with 14 bases between. Germline assignment: CDR1 SQVTM and CDR2 ANQGSEA.

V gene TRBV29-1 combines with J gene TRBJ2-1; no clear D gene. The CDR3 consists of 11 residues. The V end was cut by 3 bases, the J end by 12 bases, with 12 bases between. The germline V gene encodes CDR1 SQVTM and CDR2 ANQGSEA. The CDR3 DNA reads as TGCAGCGTTGATTTTGGGCGCGTGCAGTTCTTC. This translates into CSVDFGRVQFF.

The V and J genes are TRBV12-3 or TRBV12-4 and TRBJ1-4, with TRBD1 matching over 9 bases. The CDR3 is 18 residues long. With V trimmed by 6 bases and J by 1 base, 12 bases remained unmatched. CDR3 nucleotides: TGTGCCAGCAGATCCGCGTACAGGGGGCTAGGAACTAATGAAAAACTGTTTTTT. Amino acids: CASRSAYRGLGTNEKLFF.

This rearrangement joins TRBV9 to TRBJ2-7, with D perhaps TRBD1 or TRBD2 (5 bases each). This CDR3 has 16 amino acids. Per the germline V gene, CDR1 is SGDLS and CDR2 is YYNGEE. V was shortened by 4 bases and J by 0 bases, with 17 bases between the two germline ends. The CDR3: CASSLSWDPSSYEQYF. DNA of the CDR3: TGTGCCAGCAGCCTGAGCTGGGACCCGAGCTCCTACGAGCAGTACTTC. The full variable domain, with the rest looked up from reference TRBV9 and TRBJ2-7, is DSGVTQTPKHLITATGQRVTLRCSPRSGDLSVYWYQQSLDQGLQFLIQYYNGEERAKGNILERFSAQQFPDLHSELNLSSLELGDSALYFCASSLSWDPSSYEQYFGPGTRLTVT.

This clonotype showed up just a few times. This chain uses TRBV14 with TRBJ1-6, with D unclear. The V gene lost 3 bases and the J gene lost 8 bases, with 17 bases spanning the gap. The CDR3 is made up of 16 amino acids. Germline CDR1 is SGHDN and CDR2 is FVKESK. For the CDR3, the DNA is TGTGCCAGCAGCCAGAGAACGGGCAGTTCTTATTCACCCCTCCACTTT. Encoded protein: CASSQRTGSSYSPLHF.

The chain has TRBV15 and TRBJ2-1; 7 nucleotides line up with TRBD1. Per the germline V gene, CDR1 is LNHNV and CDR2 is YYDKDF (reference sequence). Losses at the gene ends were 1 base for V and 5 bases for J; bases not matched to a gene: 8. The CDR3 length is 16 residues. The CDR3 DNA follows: TGTGCCACCAGCAGAGCTCACAGGGGATCCGACAATGAGCAGTTCTTC. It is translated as CATSRAHRGSDNEQFF.

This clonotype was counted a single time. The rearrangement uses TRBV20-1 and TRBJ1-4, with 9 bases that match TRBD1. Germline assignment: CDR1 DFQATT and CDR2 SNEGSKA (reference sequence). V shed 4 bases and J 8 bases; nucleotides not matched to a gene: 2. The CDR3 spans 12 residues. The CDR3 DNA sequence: TGCAGTGCTAACGGACAGGGGGAAAAACTGTTTTTT. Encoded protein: CSANGQGEKLFF.

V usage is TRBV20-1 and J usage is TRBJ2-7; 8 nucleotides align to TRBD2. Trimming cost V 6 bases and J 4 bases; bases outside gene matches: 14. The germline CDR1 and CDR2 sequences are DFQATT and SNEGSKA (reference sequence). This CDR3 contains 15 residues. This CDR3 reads CSAPRASGPNYEQYF. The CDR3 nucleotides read TGCAGTGCCCCGAGGGCTAGCGGGCCTAATTACGAGCAGTACTTC.

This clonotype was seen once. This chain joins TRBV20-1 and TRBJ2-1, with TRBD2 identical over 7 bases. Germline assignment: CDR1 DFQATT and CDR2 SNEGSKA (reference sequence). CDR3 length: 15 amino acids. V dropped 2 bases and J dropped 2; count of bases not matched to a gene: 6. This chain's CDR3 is CSARHGSGAYNEQFF. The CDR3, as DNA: TGCAGTGCTAGACACGGGAGCGGGGCCTACAATGAGCAGTTCTTC.

The CDR3 DNA is TGTGCCAGCAGCGTTCTGACGGGGGATTACAATGAGCAGTTCTTC. This encodes CASSVLTGDYNEQFF. The rearrangement uses TRBV9 and TRBJ2-1; weak D call: TRBD2 (6 bases). In germline, CDR1 is SGDLS, CDR2 YYNGEE. The CDR3 has 15 residues. Trimming took 2 bases from V and 4 from J, leaving 13 bases between them.

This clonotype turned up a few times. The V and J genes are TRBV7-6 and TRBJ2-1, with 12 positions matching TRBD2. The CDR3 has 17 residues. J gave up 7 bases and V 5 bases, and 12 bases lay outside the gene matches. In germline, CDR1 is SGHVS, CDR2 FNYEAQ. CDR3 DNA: TGTGCCAGCAGCCCACAAGCTAGCGGGAGGGCGAGGAATGAGCAGTTCTTC. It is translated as CASSPQASGRARNEQFF.

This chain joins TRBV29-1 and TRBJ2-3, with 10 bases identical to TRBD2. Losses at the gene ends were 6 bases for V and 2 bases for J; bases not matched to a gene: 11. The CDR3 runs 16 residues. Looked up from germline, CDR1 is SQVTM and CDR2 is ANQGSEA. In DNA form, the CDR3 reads TGCAGCGTGGAGACTCGGACTAGCGGTCACACAGATACGCAGTATTTT. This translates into CSVETRTSGHTDTQYF.

The DNA of the CDR3 is TGTGCCAGCAGTTCCGAACTAGCAGGTGGATCAGATACGCAGTATTTT. Translated: CASSSELAGGSDTQYF. This sequence joins TRBV12-3 or TRBV12-4 and TRBJ2-3, with D perhaps matching TRBD2 (6 bases). The CDR3 is 16 residues long. The germline V and J ends were trimmed by 4 bases and 4 bases, with 18 bases remaining between them.

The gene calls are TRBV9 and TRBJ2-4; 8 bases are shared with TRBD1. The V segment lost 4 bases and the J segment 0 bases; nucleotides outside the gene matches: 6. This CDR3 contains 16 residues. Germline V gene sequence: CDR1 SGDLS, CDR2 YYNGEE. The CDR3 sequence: CASSTQTGGAKNIQYF. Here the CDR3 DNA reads TGTGCCAGCAGCACCCAAACAGGGGGAGCCAAAAACATTCAGTACTTC.

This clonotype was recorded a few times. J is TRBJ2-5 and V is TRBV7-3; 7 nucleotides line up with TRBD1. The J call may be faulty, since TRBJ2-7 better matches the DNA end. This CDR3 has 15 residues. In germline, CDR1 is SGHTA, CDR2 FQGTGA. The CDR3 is CASSPRQGHPYEQYF. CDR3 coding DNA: TGTGCCAGCAGCCCCCGACAGGGACATCCCTACGAGCAGTACTTC.

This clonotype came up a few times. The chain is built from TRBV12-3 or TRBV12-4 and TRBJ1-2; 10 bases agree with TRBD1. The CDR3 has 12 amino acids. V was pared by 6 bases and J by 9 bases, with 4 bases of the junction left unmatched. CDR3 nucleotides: TGTGCCAGCAGGGACAGGGGGACAAGCTACACCTTC. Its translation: CASRDRGTSYTF.

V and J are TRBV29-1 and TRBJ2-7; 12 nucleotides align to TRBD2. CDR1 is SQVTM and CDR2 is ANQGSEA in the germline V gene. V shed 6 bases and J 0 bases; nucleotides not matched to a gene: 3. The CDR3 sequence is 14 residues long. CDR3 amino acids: CSVGLAGTSYEQYF. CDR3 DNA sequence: TGCAGCGTCGGACTAGCGGGGACCTCCTACGAGCAGTACTTC.

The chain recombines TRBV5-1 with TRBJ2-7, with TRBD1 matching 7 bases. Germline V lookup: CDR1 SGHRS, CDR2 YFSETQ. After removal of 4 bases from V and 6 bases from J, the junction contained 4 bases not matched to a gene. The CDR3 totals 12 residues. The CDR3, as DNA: TGCGCCAGCAGCATAGACAGGGCCGAGCAGTACTTC. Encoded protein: CASSIDRAEQYF.

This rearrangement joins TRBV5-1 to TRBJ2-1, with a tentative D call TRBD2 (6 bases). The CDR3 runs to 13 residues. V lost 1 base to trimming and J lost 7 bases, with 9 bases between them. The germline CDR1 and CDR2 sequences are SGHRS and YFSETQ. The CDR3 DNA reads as TGCGCCAGCAGCTTGCGACTAGGGAATGAGCAGTTCTTC. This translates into CASSLRLGNEQFF.

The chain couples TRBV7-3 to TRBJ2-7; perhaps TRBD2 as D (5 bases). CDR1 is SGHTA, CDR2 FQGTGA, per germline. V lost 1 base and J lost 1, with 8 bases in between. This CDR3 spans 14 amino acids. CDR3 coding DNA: TGTGCCAGCAGCTTAAGCCGGACTTCCTACGAGCAGTACTTC. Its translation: CASSLSRTSYEQYF.

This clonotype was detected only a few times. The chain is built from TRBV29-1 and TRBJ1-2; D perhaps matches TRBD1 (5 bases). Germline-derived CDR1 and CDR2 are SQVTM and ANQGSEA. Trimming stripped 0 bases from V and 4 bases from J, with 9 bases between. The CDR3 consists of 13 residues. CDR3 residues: CSVEDRGSYGYTF. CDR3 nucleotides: TGCAGCGTTGAAGATAGGGGTAGCTATGGCTACACCTTC. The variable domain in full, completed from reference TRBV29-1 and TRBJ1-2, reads SAVISQKPSRDICQRGTSLTIQCQVDSQVTMMFWYRQQPGQSLTLIATANQGSEATYESGFVIDKFPISRPNLTFSTLTVSNMSPEDSSIYLCSVEDRGSYGYTFGSGTRLTVV.

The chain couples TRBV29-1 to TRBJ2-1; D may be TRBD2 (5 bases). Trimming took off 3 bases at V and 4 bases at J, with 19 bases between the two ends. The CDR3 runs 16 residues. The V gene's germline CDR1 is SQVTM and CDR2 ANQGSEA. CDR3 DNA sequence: TGCAGCGTTGACCCACCCTTGGGAGAAGATTACAATGAGCAGTTCTTC. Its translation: CSVDPPLGEDYNEQFF.

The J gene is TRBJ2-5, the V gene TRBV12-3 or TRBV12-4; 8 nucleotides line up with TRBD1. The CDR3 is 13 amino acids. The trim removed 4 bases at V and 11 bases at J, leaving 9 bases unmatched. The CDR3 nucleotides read TGTGCCAGCAGTTCCGGGACAGGTCAAGAGCAGTACTTC. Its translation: CASSSGTGQEQYF.

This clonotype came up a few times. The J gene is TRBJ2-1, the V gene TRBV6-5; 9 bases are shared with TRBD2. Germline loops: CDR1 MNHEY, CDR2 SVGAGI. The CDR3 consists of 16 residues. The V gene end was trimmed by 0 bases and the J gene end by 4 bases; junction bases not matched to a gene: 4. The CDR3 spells CASSYSAAGGYNEQFF. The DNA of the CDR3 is TGTGCCAGCAGTTACTCTGCAGCGGGGGGTTACAATGAGCAGTTCTTC.

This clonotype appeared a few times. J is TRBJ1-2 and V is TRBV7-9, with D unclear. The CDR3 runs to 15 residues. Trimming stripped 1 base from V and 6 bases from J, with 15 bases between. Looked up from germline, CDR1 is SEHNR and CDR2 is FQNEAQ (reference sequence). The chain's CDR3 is CASSLERAAVDGYTF. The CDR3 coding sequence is TGTGCCAGCAGCTTAGAGAGGGCAGCTGTTGATGGCTACACCTTC.